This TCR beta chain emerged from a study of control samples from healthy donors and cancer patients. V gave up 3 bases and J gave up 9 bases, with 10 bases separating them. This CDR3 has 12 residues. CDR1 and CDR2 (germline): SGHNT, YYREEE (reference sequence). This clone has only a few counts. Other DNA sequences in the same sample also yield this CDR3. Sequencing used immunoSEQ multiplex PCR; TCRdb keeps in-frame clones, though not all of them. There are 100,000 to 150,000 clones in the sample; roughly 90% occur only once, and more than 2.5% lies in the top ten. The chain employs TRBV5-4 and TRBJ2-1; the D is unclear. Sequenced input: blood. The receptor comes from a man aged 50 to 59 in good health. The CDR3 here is CASSSGWGEQFF. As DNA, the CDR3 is TGTGCCAGCAGCTCTGGCTGGGGTGAGCAGTTCTTC.